The 21 T cell receptor beta chains below were found in one sample sequenced in a study of blood T cell repertoires in COVID-19. The data were produced by immunoSEQ multiplex PCR, yet TCRdb's version contains in-frame clones alone and is incomplete. The sample lists approximately 90,000 clones; around four fifths were seen once. The specimen sequenced was peripheral blood. The receptors were sampled from a woman aged 80 or over with active or convalescent COVID-19.

This chain joins TRBV5-1 and TRBJ1-3; D perhaps matches TRBD1 (5 bases). The CDR3 is made up of 15 amino acids. The germline V gene encodes CDR1 SGHRS and CDR2 YFSETQ. Trimming took 3 bases from V and 4 from J, leaving 14 bases between them. This CDR3 is CASSYYQGFGNTIYF. In DNA form, the CDR3 reads TGCGCCAGCAGCTACTATCAGGGATTCGGAAACACCATATATTTT.

Only one count was recorded for this clone. The J gene is TRBJ1-5, the V gene TRBV28; 10 bases are a match to TRBD1. J lost 4 bases, V lost 3 bases, and 12 bases had no gene match. Germline loops: CDR1 MDHEN, CDR2 SYDVKM. This CDR3 contains 18 residues. DNA for the CDR3: TGTGCCAGCAGTTTCTACCTGACCGGGACAGGGGTTAATCAGCCCCAGCATTTT. Amino acid sequence: CASSFYLTGTGVNQPQHF.

This chain connects TRBV6-1 to TRBJ2-3; TRBD2 is a possible D gene (5 bases). This CDR3 has 15 residues. The germline CDR1 and CDR2 sequences are MNHNS and SASEGT. V was cut by 6 bases and J by 4 bases, with 17 bases left in between. CDR3 sequence: CASRPGGSGADTQYF. The CDR3, as DNA: TGTGCCAGCAGGCCCGGTGGGAGCGGTGCAGATACGCAGTATTTT.

The CDR3 protein is CASSRRELSNYGYTF. For the CDR3, the DNA is TGTGCCAGCAGCCGGAGGGAATTATCTAACTATGGCTACACCTTC. The genes are TRBV5-4 and TRBJ1-2; D not certain. The CDR3 sequence is 15 residues long. Per germline, CDR1 SGHNT and CDR2 YYREEE (reference sequence). V lost 4 bases and J lost 0, with 13 bases in between.

The genes are TRBV3-1 (or the pseudogene TRBV3-2) and TRBJ1-2; D gene ambiguous. The CDR3 loop spans 14 amino acids. In germline, CDR1 is LGHDT, CDR2 YNNKEL (reference sequence). The V gene lost 0 bases and the J gene lost 8 bases, with 13 bases spanning the gap. The CDR3 DNA follows: TGTGCCAGCAGCCAAGATATCGAGGGCCGGGGCTACACCTTC. This codes for CASSQDIEGRGYTF.

V and J are TRBV5-1 and TRBJ1-1, with TRBD1 matching 7 bases. The CDR3 runs to 16 residues. Germline assignment: CDR1 SGHRS and CDR2 YFSETQ. The ends lost 1 base at V and 1 base at J; junction bases unmatched: 7. The CDR3 protein is CASSLTTTGANTEAFF. Written as DNA, the CDR3 is TGCGCCAGCAGCTTGACCACTACAGGGGCGAACACTGAAGCTTTCTTT.

This chain links TRBV4-1 with TRBJ2-3; TRBD1 agrees at 7 bases. Germline CDR1 and CDR2: MGHRA and YSYEKL. J gave up 2 bases and V 0 bases, and 11 bases lay outside the gene matches. The CDR3 contains 18 residues. The CDR3 coding sequence is TGCGCCAGCAGCCAAGAGGGGATGCGGACAGGTTACACAGATACGCAGTATTTT. Protein product: CASSQEGMRTGYTDTQYF.

V gene TRBV19 combines with J gene TRBJ2-1; D is ambiguous. V was shortened by 5 bases and J by 6 bases, with 8 bases between the two germline ends. The CDR3 is 12 amino acids. Germline CDR1 is LNHDA and CDR2 is SQIVND (reference sequence). CDR3 nucleotides: TGTGCCAGTAGTCCCCTGGCCAATGAGCAGTTCTTC. Its translation is CASSPLANEQFF.

This clone has only one observation. This chain links TRBV11-3 with TRBJ2-5; no reliable D call. The germline V gene has CDR1 SGHNT and CDR2 YENEEA. CDR3 length: 14 residues. The ends were cut back, 5 bases at V and 2 bases at J, with 12 bases in the middle. The DNA of the CDR3 is TGTGCCAGCAGCCTACCTTCGAGACAAGAGACCCAGTACTTC. The encoded protein is CASSLPSRQETQYF.

The chain recombines TRBV4-1 with TRBJ1-2, with D maybe TRBD1 (6 bases). Trimming pared 4 bases from V and 4 bases from J, leaving 19 bases between. CDR1 and CDR2 from the germline V gene are MGHRA and YSYEKL. CDR3 length: 16 amino acids. This chain's CDR3 is CASSPPELTGLYGYTF. In nucleotides, the CDR3 is TGCGCCAGCAGCCCGCCTGAACTGACAGGCCTCTATGGCTACACCTTC.

The gene calls are TRBV7-2 and TRBJ2-5, with TRBD2 as a possible D gene (5 bases). This CDR3 has 14 residues. Germline CDR1 reads SGHTA; CDR2 reads FQGNSA. V was trimmed by 0 bases and J by 4 bases, leaving 9 bases between them. CDR3 sequence reads: CASSLASLAETQYF. The CDR3 DNA follows: TGTGCCAGCAGCTTAGCGTCGCTAGCAGAGACCCAGTACTTC.

The chain combines TRBV21-1 with TRBJ2-4; the DNA was not compared with TRBD1, the D call given in the table. TRBV21-1 is a pseudogene locus. The CDR3 length is 22 residues. In DNA, the CDR3 is TGTGCCAGCAGCAATTGCGTACCGGGACAGGGGGAGACACTGCTAGCCAAAAACATTCAGTACTTC. Amino acid sequence: CASSNCVPGQGETLLAKNIQYF.

J is TRBJ2-2 and V is TRBV5-1; TRBD1 is a possible D gene (5 bases). In germline, CDR1 is SGHRS, CDR2 YFSETQ. The length of the CDR3 is 15 residues. Trimming cost V 0 bases and J 3 bases, with 9 bases left between them. CDR3 loop: CASSLARVHTGELFF. The CDR3 DNA is TGCGCCAGCAGCTTGGCCAGGGTTCACACCGGGGAGCTGTTTTTT.

This chain connects TRBV5-4 to TRBJ1-6, with 10 bases matching TRBD1. Germline values: CDR1 SGHNT, CDR2 YYREEE (reference sequence). There are 15 residues in the CDR3. V gave up 4 bases and J gave up 7 bases; unmatched junction bases: 5. CDR3 coding DNA: TGTGCCAGCAGCAGCGGGACAGGGGTGAATTCACCCCTCCACTTT. Encoded protein: CASSSGTGVNSPLHF.

The chain recombines TRBV2 with TRBJ2-1, with a weak D call TRBD1 (5 bases). The germline CDR1 and CDR2 sequences are SNHLY and FYNNEI. The CDR3 loop spans 19 amino acids. Trimming left V 3 bases short and J 0 bases short, with 21 bases between. This chain's CDR3 is CASSEGSGKWMSSYNEQFF. The CDR3, as DNA: TGTGCCAGCAGTGAGGGATCAGGGAAGTGGATGTCCTCCTACAATGAGCAGTTCTTC.

The chain uses TRBV5-1 and TRBJ2-1; TRBD1 might be the D (5 bases). V lost 0 bases, J lost 8 bases, and 18 bases lay in between. The CDR3 spans 16 residues. From germline, CDR1 is SGHRS and CDR2 YFSETQ. CDR3 protein: CASSLESRRVTDEQFF. The CDR3 DNA is TGCGCCAGCAGCTTGGAGTCCCGCAGGGTTACCGATGAGCAGTTCTTC.

As regards this clone: Other DNA sequences from this sample encode an identical CDR3 as well. V is TRBV18 and J is TRBJ1-5; TRBD1 matches at 7 bases. The V and J ends lost 1 base and 1 base, in that order; junction bases with no gene match: 1. The CDR3 runs to 15 residues. Germline CDR1 and CDR2: KGHSH and LQKENI. The CDR3 region has the DNA TGTGCCAGCTCACCACAGGGGGCAAGCAATCAGCCCCAGCATTTT. Translated, it gives CASSPQGASNQPQHF. The full variable domain, completed using reference TRBV18 and TRBJ1-5, is NAGVMQNPRHLVRRRGQEARLRCSPMKGHSHVYWYRQLPEEGLKFMVYLQKENIIDESGMPKERFSAEFPKEGPSILRIQQVVRGDSAAYFCASSPQGASNQPQHFGDGTRLSIL.

This chain uses TRBV6-6 with TRBJ2-5, with 9 bases identical to TRBD2. Per germline, CDR1 MNHNY and CDR2 SVGAGI (reference sequence). The CDR3 spans 16 residues. The junction had 6 bases not matched to a gene; V was cut back by 0 bases and J by 4 bases. CDR3 nucleotide sequence: TGTGCCAGCAGTTACTCCAGCGGGGGGATGATAGAGACCCAGTACTTC. This translates into CASSYSSGGMIETQYF.

V and J are TRBV29-1 and TRBJ1-3; the match to TRBD1 covers 7 bases. From germline, CDR1 is SQVTM and CDR2 ANQGSEA. Trimming cost V 3 bases and J 0 bases; bases outside gene matches: 5. There are 15 residues in the CDR3. This CDR3 reads CSVETGRSSGNTIYF. CDR3 sequence (DNA): TGCAGCGTTGAGACAGGGCGTAGCTCTGGAAACACCATATATTTT.

V gene TRBV3-1 (or the pseudogene TRBV3-2) combines with J gene TRBJ2-5; 9 bases map to TRBD1. CDR1 LGHDT and CDR2 YNNKEL come from the germline V gene (reference sequence). V lost 4 bases, J lost 1 base, and 13 bases stayed unmatched. The CDR3 spans 18 residues. The CDR3 here is CASSPLPGTGTPQETQYF. DNA for the CDR3: TGTGCCAGCAGCCCCCTCCCCGGGACAGGGACTCCCCAAGAGACCCAGTACTTC.

This chain links TRBV6-4 with TRBJ2-1, with 10 bases fitting TRBD1. V trimming: 5 bases; J trimming: 0 bases; junction bases outside the gene matches: 4. This CDR3 is 16 amino acids long. In germline, CDR1 is MRHNA, CDR2 SNTAGT. DNA for the CDR3: TGTGCCAGCAGTCGACAGGGGGCGGTCTCCTACAATGAGCAGTTCTTC. Amino acids: CASSRQGAVSYNEQFF.